This T cell receptor (beta chain) was retrieved from a study of read filtering for tumor transcriptome and immune sequencing. On the study more broadly: Eight or nine patients were R-ISS I, some 15 were R-ISS II, six or seven were R-ISS III. Per sample, TCR-region reads ranged about 4.05 to 10.27 million by IR-seq, 85 to 1273 by RNA-seq. Findings and caveats of the study: Single-read clonotypes: 80% to 90% of IR-seq clonotypes (around 4% of reads), 65% to 75% of RNA-seq clonotypes (44.6% of reads).

From 400 to 450 ng of RNA, a library with molecular barcoded alpha/delta and beta/gamma adaptors was made. TCRdb re-called the reads with MiXCR, one entry per CDR3 protein. The sample has around 130,000 distinct CDR3 sequences, roughly 13% seen once. This clonotype occurred many times. Its target is not known. The TCR sequence derives from a donor at least 40 years old with multiple myeloma. The sequenced material came from a population of CD138-negative cells sorted from bone marrow.

The CDR3 reads CSAVGQRTHNEQFF. The CDR3 DNA follows: TGCAGCGCCGTGGGACAGAGAACCCACAATGAGCAGTTCTTC. V and J are TRBV29-1 and TRBJ2-1, with 7 positions matching TRBD1. CDR3 size: 14 residues. J gave up 5 bases and V 7 bases, and 11 bases lay outside the gene matches. The germline V gene encodes CDR1 SQVTM and CDR2 ANQGSEA.